The T cell receptor beta chain described here comes from a study of early T cells in non-severe SARS-CoV-2 infection. One entry per CDR3 protein, called by TCRdb with MiXCR from the 5' RACE reads. The table lists under 80,000 distinct CDR3 sequences, 10% to 15% of them singletons. V dropped 4 bases and J dropped 7 bases, with 15 bases sitting between them. The CDR3 is 13 amino acids. CDR1 is SGDLS and CDR2 is YYNGEE in the germline V gene. This clonotype was seen at least ten times. The sample taken for sequencing was whole blood. This receptor was taken from an adult who was a healthcare worker with PCR-confirmed SARS-CoV-2 infection or an uninfected control (not recorded which). This chain connects TRBV9 to TRBJ2-7; D might be TRBD2 (5 bases). CDR3 residues: CASSPQEGREQYF. The CDR3 coding sequence is TGTGCCAGCAGCCCGCAAGAGGGTCGGGAGCAGTACTTC.